Each of the 6 T cell receptor beta chains below was sequenced from the same sample in a study of radiotherapy plus CTLA-4 blockade in lung cancer. TCRdb's copy holds only in-frame clones and misses some; the assay was immunoSEQ multiplex PCR. The table lists tens of thousands of clones, around 80% of them singletons. Sequences were derived from peripheral blood, sampled from a patient treated with radiotherapy plus ipilimumab. These TCRs come from a human donor with non-small cell lung cancer who had a partial response to radiotherapy plus ipilimumab.

V and J are TRBV7-9 and TRBJ2-5, with a tentative D call TRBD2 (6 bases). V lost 5 bases and J 3 bases, leaving 16 bases between the germline ends. Germline CDR1 SEHNR, CDR2 FQNEAQ (reference sequence). This CDR3 is built from 15 residues. DNA for the CDR3: TGTGCCAGCAGCCCGCCCGACGGGGAGGAAGAGACCCAGTACTTC. It encodes CASSPPDGEEETQYF.

The V gene is TRBV6-5, the J gene TRBJ2-6; D not certain. V dropped 4 bases and J dropped 0 bases, with 7 bases sitting between them. Germline CDR1 reads MNHEY; CDR2 reads SVGAGI. CDR3 length equals 15 residues. CDR3 DNA: TGTGCCAGCAGTTTTTATTCCTCTGGGGCCAACGTCCTGACTTTC. Translating gives CASSFYSSGANVLTF.

The chain employs TRBV6-5 and TRBJ1-3; no clear D gene. Trimming cost V 6 bases and J 3 bases, with 15 bases left between them. This CDR3 is 15 amino acids long. Germline V lookup: CDR1 MNHEY, CDR2 SVGAGI. The CDR3 region is CASRRGSGFGNTIYF. The DNA of the CDR3 is TGTGCCAGCAGGAGAGGTTCGGGTTTTGGAAACACCATATATTTT.

This sequence joins TRBV21-1 and TRBJ2-7; the table assigns TRBD1, which was not confirmed against the DNA. TRBV21-1 is a known pseudogene. The CDR3 totals 16 residues. The CDR3, as DNA: TGTGCCAGCAGCACCCTGGGGGCAGAATCATCCTACGAGCAGTACTTC. As protein: CASSTLGAESSYEQYF.

This chain links TRBV10-3 with TRBJ2-2; 9 nucleotides align to TRBD1. Looked up from germline, CDR1 is ENHRY and CDR2 is SYGVKD. The CDR3 contains 17 residues. J gave up 5 bases and V 2 bases, and 9 bases lay outside the gene matches. The CDR3 DNA follows: TGTGCCATCAGTGAGCGCCCCCCGACAGGGGGAACCGGGGAGCTGTTTTTT. As protein: CAISERPPTGGTGELFF.

The chain recombines TRBV5-1 with TRBJ2-5; 8 nucleotides align to TRBD2. CDR1 is SGHRS and CDR2 is YFSETQ in the germline V gene. Losses at the gene ends were 3 bases for V and 4 bases for J; bases not matched to a gene: 8. The length of the CDR3 is 15 residues. Here the CDR3 DNA reads TGCGCCAGCAGCTATCGGACTAGCAGTGTAGAGACCCAGTACTTC. Its protein product is CASSYRTSSVETQYF.